What follows are 15 T cell receptor beta chains derived from one specimen sequenced in a study of PD-1 blockade in classical Hodgkin lymphoma. Repertoires were generated with immunoSEQ multiplex PCR, while TCRdb's copy carries only in-frame clones and drops some. The repertoire includes approximately 110,000 clones, 89% of them detected once, and about 20% sits in the top ten. Time point given: cycle 4 day 1 (C4D1), after 5 to 7 weeks of nivolumab. All trial patients relapsed after autologous stem cell transplantation. Material: peripheral blood mononuclear cells (PBMCs), obtained before the fourth cycle of nivolumab. Receptor source: a human donor with classical Hodgkin lymphoma.

A single count supports this clone. V gene TRBV11-3 combines with J gene TRBJ2-3, with D perhaps matching TRBD1 or TRBD2 (5 bases each). Germline V gene sequence: CDR1 SGHNT, CDR2 YENEEA. The V and J ends lost 1 base and 6 bases respectively, with 17 bases between them. CDR3 size: 16 residues. The DNA for the CDR3 is TGTGCCAGCAGCTTAGCTTCTAGTTGGGGGTCCGATACGCAGTATTTT. Amino acid sequence: CASSLASSWGSDTQYF.

This CDR3 is CASSSGTTYEQYF. CDR3 nucleotides: TGTGCCAGCAGTAGCGGGACTACCTACGAGCAGTACTTC. The chain couples TRBV2 to TRBJ2-7; 7 bases are a match to TRBD2. This CDR3 comprises 13 residues. In germline, CDR1 is SNHLY, CDR2 FYNNEI. Trimming cost V 5 bases and J 2 bases; bases outside gene matches: 3.

This clone was recorded once. J is TRBJ1-1 and V is TRBV2; D remains ambiguous. Germline CDR1 and CDR2: SNHLY and FYNNEI. This CDR3 has 13 amino acids. With 4 bases removed from V and 0 bases from J, the gap between germline ends came to 6 bases. Here the CDR3 reads CASSVGLNTEAFF. DNA of the CDR3: TGTGCCAGCAGTGTAGGACTGAACACTGAAGCTTTCTTT.

This rearrangement joins TRBV18 to TRBJ1-1; D call uncertain. V dropped 2 bases and J dropped 0 bases, with 7 bases sitting between them. The CDR3 spans 14 residues. Germline lookup yields CDR1 KGHSH and CDR2 LQKENI. The DNA of the CDR3 is TGTGCCAGCTCACCAGACAACCTGAACACTGAAGCTTTCTTT. Its protein is CASSPDNLNTEAFF.

This chain connects TRBV19 to TRBJ2-1, with TRBD2 matching 9 bases. V lost 5 bases, J lost 6 bases, and 5 bases stayed unmatched. The CDR3 runs 14 residues. The germline V gene encodes CDR1 LNHDA and CDR2 SQIVND (reference sequence). CDR3: CASSERGARNEQFF. DNA for the CDR3: TGTGCCAGTAGTGAGCGGGGGGCGCGCAATGAGCAGTTCTTC.

The rearrangement uses TRBV27 and TRBJ1-1, with D possibly TRBD1 on 6 matching bases. Trimming took off 5 bases at V and 7 bases at J, with 17 bases between the two ends. This CDR3 has 14 amino acids. Germline V gene data show CDR1 as MNHEY and CDR2 as SMNVEV (reference sequence). The CDR3: CASSQNQGGYEAFF. CDR3 bases: TGTGCCAGCAGTCAAAACCAAGGGGGGTATGAAGCTTTCTTT.

This rearrangement joins TRBV5-5 to TRBJ2-1; maybe TRBD1 (5 bases). CDR1 is SGHKS and CDR2 is YYEKEE in the germline V gene (reference sequence). The ends were cut back, 2 bases at V and 6 bases at J, with 12 bases in the middle. The CDR3 sequence is 14 residues long. The CDR3 spells CASSFEQDLNEQFF. In DNA, the CDR3 is TGTGCCAGCAGCTTCGAACAGGACCTCAATGAGCAGTTCTTC.

The V call is TRBV4-1, the J call TRBJ1-1; D gene unclear. The CDR3 spans 16 residues. Germline V gives CDR1 MGHRA, CDR2 YSYEKL. The V end was cut by 3 bases, the J end by 3 bases, with 17 bases between. The DNA of the CDR3 is TGCGCCAGCAGCCATCAACTAAGCCTTAGGGACACTGAAGCTTTCTTT. It translates to CASSHQLSLRDTEAFF.

V is TRBV27 and J is TRBJ1-1; 7 bases match TRBD1. Trimming took 5 bases from V and 6 from J; bases not matched to a gene: 9. CDR1 and CDR2 from the germline V gene are MNHEY and SMNVEV (reference sequence). The CDR3 consists of 14 residues. The CDR3 region is CASSKDRERAEAFF. CDR3 sequence (DNA): TGTGCCAGCAGTAAAGACAGGGAGCGGGCTGAAGCTTTCTTT.

The J gene is TRBJ2-2, the V gene TRBV2; TRBD2 matches 8 bases. The CDR3 totals 15 residues. V gave up 5 bases and J gave up 2 bases; unmatched junction bases: 4. Germline values: CDR1 SNHLY, CDR2 FYNNEI. DNA of the CDR3: TGTGCCAGCAGTCGACTAGCGCGCAACACCGGGGAGCTGTTTTTT. Amino acids: CASSRLARNTGELFF.

The chain carries TRBV29-1 and TRBJ2-2, with D hard to call. Germline CDR1 is SQVTM and CDR2 is ANQGSEA. The CDR3 is made up of 13 amino acids. Trimming removed 8 bases from V and 2 bases from J, with 12 bases in between. CDR3 residues: CSTRTGNTGELFF. The DNA for the CDR3 is TGCAGCACCCGGACGGGTAACACCGGGGAGCTGTTTTTT.

V gene TRBV7-2 combines with J gene TRBJ2-7, with TRBD2 identical over 8 bases. This CDR3 has 15 residues. V lost 4 bases to trimming and J lost 7 bases; unmatched junction nucleotides: 12. CDR1 and CDR2 from the germline V gene are SGHTA and FQGNSA. The CDR3 loop reads CASSSDLAGLGEQYF. The DNA for the CDR3 is TGTGCCAGCAGCTCAGACTTAGCGGGATTGGGGGAGCAGTACTTC. Together with reference TRBV7-2 and TRBJ2-7, the CDR3 gives the full variable domain: GAGVSQSPSNKVTEKGKDVELRCDPISGHTALYWYRQSLGQGLEFLIYFQGNSAPDKSGLPSDRFSAERTGGSVSTLTIQRTQQEDSAVYLCASSSDLAGLGEQYFGPGTRLTVT.

The CDR3 DNA sequence: TGTGCCAGCAGCCGCGGACTTGCAATCTACGAGCAGTACTTC. Protein product: CASSRGLAIYEQYF. The chain joins TRBV5-6 to TRBJ2-7; maybe TRBD2 (5 bases). Germline CDR1 and CDR2: SGHDT and YYEEEE. This CDR3 region has 14 residues. The V gene lost 4 bases and the J gene lost 3 bases, with 14 bases spanning the gap. Full variable domain (rest looked up from reference TRBV5-6 and TRBJ2-7): DAGVTQSPTHLIKTRGQQVTLRCSPKSGHDTVSWYQQALGQGPQFIFQYYEEEERQRGNFPDRFSGHQFPNYSSELNVNALLLGDSALYLCASSRGLAIYEQYFGPGTRLTVT.

The chain links TRBV6-5 to TRBJ1-3; 8 nucleotides align to TRBD1. J lost 2 bases, V lost 0 bases, and 0 bases had no gene match. This CDR3 has 15 residues. Germline-derived CDR1 and CDR2 are MNHEY and SVGAGI. The CDR3 DNA reads as TGTGCCAGCAGTTACTCCAGGGGGCCTGGAAACACCATATATTTT. Its translation: CASSYSRGPGNTIYF.

V usage is TRBV29-1 and J usage is TRBJ2-3; D gene unclear. The CDR3 loop spans 15 amino acids. The V gene's germline CDR1 is SQVTM and CDR2 ANQGSEA. The V end lost 4 bases, the J end lost 1 base, and 15 bases lay between the germline ends. The CDR3 is CSVVFRGLRTDTQYF. As DNA, the CDR3 is TGCAGCGTTGTTTTCCGCGGATTGCGCACAGATACGCAGTATTTT.